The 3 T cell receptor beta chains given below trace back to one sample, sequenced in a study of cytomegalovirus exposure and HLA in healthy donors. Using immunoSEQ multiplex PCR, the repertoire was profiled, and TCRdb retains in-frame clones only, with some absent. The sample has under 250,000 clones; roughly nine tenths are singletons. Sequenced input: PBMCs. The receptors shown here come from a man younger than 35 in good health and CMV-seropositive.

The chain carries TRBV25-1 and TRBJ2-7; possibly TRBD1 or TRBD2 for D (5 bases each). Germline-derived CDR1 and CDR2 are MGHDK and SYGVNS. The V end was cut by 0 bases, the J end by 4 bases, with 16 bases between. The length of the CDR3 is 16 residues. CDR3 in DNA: TGTGCCAGCAGTGAATACTGGCGCGGCAGGGAGTACGAGCAGTACTTC. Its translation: CASSEYWRGREYEQYF.

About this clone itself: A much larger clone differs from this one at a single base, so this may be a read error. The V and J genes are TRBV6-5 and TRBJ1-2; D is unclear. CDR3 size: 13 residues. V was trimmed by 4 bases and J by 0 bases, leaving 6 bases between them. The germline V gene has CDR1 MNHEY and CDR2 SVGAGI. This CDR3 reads CASSLHPNYGYTF. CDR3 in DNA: TGTGCCAGCAGTTTACACCCTAACTATGGCTACACCTTC.

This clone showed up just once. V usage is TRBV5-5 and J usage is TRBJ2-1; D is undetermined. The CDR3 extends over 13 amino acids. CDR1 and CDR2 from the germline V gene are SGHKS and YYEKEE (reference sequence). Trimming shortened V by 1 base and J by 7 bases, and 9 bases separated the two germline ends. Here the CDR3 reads CASSLSGSNEQFF. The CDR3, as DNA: TGTGCCAGCAGCTTGTCAGGCTCGAATGAGCAGTTCTTC.